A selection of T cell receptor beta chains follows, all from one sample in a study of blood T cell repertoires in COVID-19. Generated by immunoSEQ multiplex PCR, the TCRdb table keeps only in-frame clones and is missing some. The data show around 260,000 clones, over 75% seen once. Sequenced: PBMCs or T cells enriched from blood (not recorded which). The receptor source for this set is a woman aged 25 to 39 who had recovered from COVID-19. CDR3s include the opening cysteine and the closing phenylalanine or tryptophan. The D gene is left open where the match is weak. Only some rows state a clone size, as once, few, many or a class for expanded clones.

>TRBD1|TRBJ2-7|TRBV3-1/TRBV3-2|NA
CASSPTTSTGGAYEQYF
TGTGCCAGCAGCCCCACTACTTCGACAGGGGGGGCCTACGAGCAGTACTTC
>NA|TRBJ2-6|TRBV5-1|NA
CASSLNSQIGANVLTF
TGCGCCAGCAGCTTGAATTCTCAGATTGGGGCCAACGTCCTGACTTTC
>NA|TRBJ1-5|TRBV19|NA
CASSIILSSSYQPQHF
TGTGCCAGTAGTATTATCTTGTCAAGTAGCTATCAGCCCCAGCATTTT
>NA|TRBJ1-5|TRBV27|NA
CASSFGGTGNQPQHF
TGTGCCAGCAGTTTTGGGGGGACTGGCAATCAGCCCCAGCATTTT
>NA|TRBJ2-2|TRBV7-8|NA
CASSLRMTRAGELFF
TGTGCCAGCAGCCTCAGAATGACTAGAGCCGGGGAGCTGTTTTTT
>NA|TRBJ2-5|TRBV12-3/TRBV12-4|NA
CASSPRDQETQYF
TGTGCCAGCAGTCCCCGGGATCAAGAGACCCAGTACTTC
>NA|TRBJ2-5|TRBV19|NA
CASSIVSGETQYF
TGTGCCAGTAGTATAGTGTCCGGGGAGACCCAGTACTTC
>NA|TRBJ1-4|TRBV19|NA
CASRRDRLATNEKLFF
TGTGCCAGCAGACGTGACAGACTAGCAACTAATGAAAAACTGTTTTTT
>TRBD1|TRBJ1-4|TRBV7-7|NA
CASSLFTGGETTSIGLFF
TGTGCCAGCAGTTTATTTACAGGGGGCGAAACGACCTCAATCGGACTGTTTTTT
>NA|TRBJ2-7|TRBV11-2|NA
CASSLAPVRGSYEQYF
TGTGCCAGCAGCTTAGCCCCGGTCAGGGGCTCCTACGAGCAGTACTTC
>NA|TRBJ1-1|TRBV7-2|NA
CASSLGRVTEAFF
TGTGCCAGCAGCTTAGGCAGGGTCACTGAAGCTTTCTTT
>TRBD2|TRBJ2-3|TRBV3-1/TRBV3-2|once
CASSPIAGSTDTQYF
TGTGCCAGCAGCCCCATAGCGGGGAGCACAGATACGCAGTATTTT
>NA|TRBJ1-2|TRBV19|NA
CASSILGGGGYYGYTF
TGTGCCAGTAGTATTTTAGGAGGTGGCGGATACTATGGCTACACCTTC
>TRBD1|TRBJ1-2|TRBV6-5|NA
CASSQRQGGGYTF
TGTGCCAGCAGTCAAAGACAGGGCGGGGGCTACACCTTC
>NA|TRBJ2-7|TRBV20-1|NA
CSASRRATLGEQYF
TGCAGTGCTAGTCGGAGGGCCACCCTCGGCGAGCAGTACTTC
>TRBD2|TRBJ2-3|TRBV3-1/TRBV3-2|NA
CASKTGGADTQYF
TGTGCCAGCAAAACGGGGGGGGCAGATACGCAGTATTTT
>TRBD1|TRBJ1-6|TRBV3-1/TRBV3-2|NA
CASGDRGSGSHSPLHF
TGTGCCAGCGGAGACAGGGGATCTGGGTCGCATTCACCCCTCCACTTT
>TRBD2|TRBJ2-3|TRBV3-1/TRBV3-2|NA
CASSQDPQTGTSGGALTDTQYF
TGTGCCAGCAGCCAAGATCCCCAGACTGGGACTAGCGGGGGGGCCCTCACAGATACGCAGTATTTT
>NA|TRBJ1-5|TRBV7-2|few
CASSLFGQSNQPQHF
TGTGCCAGCAGCTTATTCGGACAGAGCAATCAGCCCCAGCATTTT
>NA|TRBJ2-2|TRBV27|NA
CASSLGVNTGELFF
TGTGCCAGCAGTTTAGGAGTGAACACCGGGGAGCTGTTTTTT
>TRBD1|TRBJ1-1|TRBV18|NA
CASSPGTGGYAFF
TGTGCCAGCTCACCCGGGACAGGGGGCTATGCTTTCTTT
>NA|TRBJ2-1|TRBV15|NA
CATSRDVGSNEQFF
TGTGCCACCAGCAGAGATGTCGGGAGTAATGAGCAGTTCTTC
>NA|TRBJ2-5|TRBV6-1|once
CASSQAGGEETQYF
TGTGCCAGCAGTCAAGCCGGCGGGGAAGAGACCCAGTACTTC
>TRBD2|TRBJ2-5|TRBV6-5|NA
CASSTGTSGGETQYF
TGTGCCAGCAGTACCGGGACTAGCGGGGGAGAGACCCAGTACTTC
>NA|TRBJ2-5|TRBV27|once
CASSLYTGSIETQYF
TGTGCCAGCAGTTTATACACAGGGAGCATCGAGACCCAGTACTTC
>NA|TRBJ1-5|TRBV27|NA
CASRPNTGTQPQHF
TGTGCCAGCAGACCCAACACAGGGACGCAGCCCCAGCATTTT
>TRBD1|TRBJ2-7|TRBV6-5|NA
CASFNRGYEQYF
TGTGCCAGCTTCAACAGGGGTTACGAGCAGTACTTC
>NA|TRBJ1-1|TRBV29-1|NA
CSVAVQTINTEAFF
TGCAGCGTTGCCGTTCAGACAATCAACACTGAAGCTTTCTTT
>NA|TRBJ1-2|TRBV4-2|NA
CASSQTGSVNYGYTF
TGTGCCAGCAGCCAAACAGGGAGCGTTAACTATGGCTACACCTTC
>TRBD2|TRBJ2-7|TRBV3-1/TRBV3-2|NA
CASSPPKGGTGSYEQYF
TGTGCCAGCAGCCCGCCAAAGGGAGGGACCGGCTCCTACGAGCAGTACTTC
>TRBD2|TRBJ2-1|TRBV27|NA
CASSRGPSGSYNEQFF
TGTGCCAGCAGTCGGGGTCCGAGCGGGAGTTACAATGAGCAGTTCTTC
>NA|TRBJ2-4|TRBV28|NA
CASRGTSWNGIQYF
TGTGCCAGCAGGGGGACTTCGTGGAATGGCATTCAGTACTTC
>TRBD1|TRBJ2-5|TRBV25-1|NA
CASMDRGRGETQYF
TGTGCCAGCATGGACAGGGGGCGAGGGGAGACCCAGTACTTC
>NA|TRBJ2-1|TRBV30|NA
CAWSPPSQSYEQFF
TGTGCCTGGAGCCCCCCTAGCCAGTCGTATGAGCAGTTCTTC
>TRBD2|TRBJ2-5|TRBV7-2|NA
CASSSLGGTSGVETQYF
TGTGCCAGCAGCTCTCTGGGGGGGACTAGCGGGGTGGAGACCCAGTACTTC
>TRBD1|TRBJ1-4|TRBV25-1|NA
CASSEGQGASTNEKLFF
TGTGCCAGCAGTGAGGGACAGGGGGCCTCTACTAATGAAAAACTGTTTTTT
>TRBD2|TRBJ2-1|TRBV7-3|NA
CASSFGLAEYNEQFF
TGTGCCAGCAGCTTCGGACTAGCGGAGTACAATGAGCAGTTCTTC
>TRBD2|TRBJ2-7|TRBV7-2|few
CASSLVGLAQDYEQYF
TGTGCCAGCAGCTTAGTCGGACTAGCGCAGGACTACGAGCAGTACTTC
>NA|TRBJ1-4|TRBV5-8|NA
CASSLVGRTSEKLFF
TGTGCCAGCAGCTTGGTTGGCAGGACAAGTGAAAAACTGTTTTTT
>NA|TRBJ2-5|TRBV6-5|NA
CASTSMEGQETQYF
TGTGCCAGCACCTCGATGGAGGGCCAAGAGACCCAGTACTTC
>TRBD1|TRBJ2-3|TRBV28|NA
CASSPLGQGNTDTQYF
TGTGCCAGCAGCCCTCTGGGACAGGGGAACACAGATACGCAGTATTTT
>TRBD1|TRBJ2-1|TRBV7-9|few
CASTPRTGAYNEQFF
TGTGCCAGCACCCCCAGAACAGGGGCCTACAATGAGCAGTTCTTC
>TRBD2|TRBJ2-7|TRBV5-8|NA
CASSLVASGSYEQYF
TGTGCCAGCAGCTTGGTAGCTAGCGGCTCCTACGAGCAGTACTTC
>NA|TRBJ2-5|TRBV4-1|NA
CASSHCLAETQYF
TGCGCCAGCAGCCACTGCCTGGCCGAGACCCAGTACTTC
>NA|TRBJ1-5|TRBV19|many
CASSWGDSNQPQHF
TGTGCCAGTAGTTGGGGGGATAGCAATCAGCCCCAGCATTTT
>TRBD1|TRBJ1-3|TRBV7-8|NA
CASSPFLTGVVTGNTIYF
TGTGCCAGCAGCCCCTTCCTTACAGGGGTGGTTACCGGAAACACCATATATTTT
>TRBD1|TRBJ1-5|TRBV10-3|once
CAISESGTGYSNQPQHF
TGTGCCATCAGTGAGAGCGGGACAGGGTATAGCAATCAGCCCCAGCATTTT
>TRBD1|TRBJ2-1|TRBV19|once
CASSGQTGNNEQFF
TGTGCCAGTAGTGGCCAGACAGGGAACAATGAGCAGTTCTTC
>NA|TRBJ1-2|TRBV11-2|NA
CASSFPGGYTF
TGTGCCAGCAGCTTCCCGGGTGGCTACACCTTC
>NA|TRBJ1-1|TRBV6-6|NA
CASSPGFTTGRGTEAFF
TGTGCCAGCAGTCCGGGGTTCACGACAGGAAGAGGCACTGAAGCTTTCTTT
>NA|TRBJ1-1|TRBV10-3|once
CAIMGGGHEAFF
TGTGCCATCATGGGGGGGGGTCACGAAGCTTTCTTT
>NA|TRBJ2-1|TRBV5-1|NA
CASSLVLGRPHNEQFF
TGCGCCAGCAGCTTGGTTTTGGGCAGGCCCCACAATGAGCAGTTCTTC
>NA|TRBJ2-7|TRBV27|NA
CASSKVAPSSEQYF
TGTGCCAGCAGTAAAGTAGCCCCATCGAGCGAGCAGTACTTC
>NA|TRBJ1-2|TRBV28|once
CASSDTRYGYTF
TGTGCCAGCAGTGACACACGCTATGGCTACACCTTC
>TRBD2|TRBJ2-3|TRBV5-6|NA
CASSPGFSGGLLDTQYF
TGTGCCAGCAGCCCCGGTTTCAGCGGGGGCCTTTTGGATACGCAGTATTTT